The next 20 T cell receptor beta chains were all read from a single sample in a study of T cells after posttransplantation cyclophosphamide. The method was immunoSEQ multiplex PCR; TCRdb's version includes in-frame clones alone and lacks a portion of them. The sample carries some 21,000 clones, approximately 92% recorded once. Methotrexate plus calcineurin inhibitor accompanied controls' myeloablative marrow transplants; sampling was 1 year later. The sample consisted of PBMCs, taken roughly 350 days after allogeneic stem cell transplant with calcineurin inhibitor and methotrexate. These receptors were taken from a female patient in her thirties or forties who received an allogeneic stem cell transplant from an unrelated donor, was CMV-positive, and had acute and chronic GVHD. Part of the T cells may come from the graft donor.

V and J are TRBV4-2 and TRBJ1-1, with a tentative D call TRBD1 (5 bases). V lost 0 bases to trimming and J lost 2 bases, with 10 bases between them. This CDR3 spans 15 amino acids. Germline V gene lookup returns CDR1 LGHNA and CDR2 YNFKEQ. CDR3 in amino acids: CASSQDQGPNTEAFF. CDR3 coding DNA: TGTGCCAGCAGCCAAGATCAGGGTCCTAACACTGAAGCTTTCTTT.

The chain couples TRBV7-2 to TRBJ2-5; 9 positions match TRBD2. The J call is doubtful: the DNA matches TRBJ2-7 better. This CDR3 is 14 amino acids long. Germline V lookup: CDR1 SGHTA, CDR2 FQGNSA. The CDR3, as DNA: TGTGCCAGCAGCCATAGCGGGAGCTCCTACGAGCAGTACTTC. Translation gives CASSHSGSSYEQYF.

DNA of the CDR3: TGTGCCAGCAGCTTTATAGTAACGGGAGGCGCCTACGAGCAGTACTTC. Encoded protein: CASSFIVTGGAYEQYF. V and J are TRBV7-9 and TRBJ2-7; the match to TRBD2 covers 7 bases. V lost 3 bases to trimming and J lost 2 bases; unmatched junction nucleotides: 10. Germline V gene lookup returns CDR1 SEHNR and CDR2 FQNEAQ (reference sequence). This CDR3 spans 16 amino acids.

The chain uses TRBV6-6 and TRBJ2-2, with 8 bases identical to TRBD2. The V and J ends lost 5 bases and 4 bases, in that order; junction bases with no gene match: 9. Germline CDR1 reads MNHNY; CDR2 reads SVGAGI (reference sequence). The CDR3 has 16 residues. The CDR3 nucleotides read TGTGCCAGCAGTGTGCCTCAGGGGACTAGCACCGGGGAGCTGTTTTTT. Translated: CASSVPQGTSTGELFF.

The chain couples TRBV14 to TRBJ2-3, with a tentative D call TRBD1 (6 bases). The V gene lost 4 bases and the J gene lost 3 bases, with 11 bases spanning the gap. This CDR3 contains 14 residues. Germline V CDR1 and CDR2: SGHDN, FVKESK. In DNA, the CDR3 is TGTGCCAGCAGCCTCGGGACACCAACAGATACGCAGTATTTT. Its protein product is CASSLGTPTDTQYF. The full variable domain, its missing parts supplied by reference TRBV14 and TRBJ2-3, is EAGVTQFPSHSVIEKGQTVTLRCDPISGHDNLYWYRRVMGKEIKFLLHFVKESKQDESGMPNNRFLAERTGGTYSTLKVQPAELEDSGVYFCASSLGTPTDTQYFGPGTRLTVL.

V is TRBV7-8 and J is TRBJ2-5, with 10 nucleotides matching TRBD2. The J call is in doubt because the DNA end fits TRBJ2-7 better. CDR1 and CDR2 from the germline V gene are SGHVS and FQNEAQ. The CDR3 covers 16 residues. The CDR3 protein is CASSMGLALSSYEQYF. For the CDR3, the DNA is TGTGCCAGCAGCATGGGACTAGCGCTAAGCTCCTACGAGCAGTACTTC.

V is TRBV10-1 and J is TRBJ1-1, with D perhaps TRBD1 (5 bases). The CDR3 covers 13 residues. Trimming removed 4 bases from V and 1 base from J, with 7 bases in between. CDR1 and CDR2 (germline): WNHNN, SYGVQD (reference sequence). The CDR3 sequence: CASSGGENTEAFF. The DNA of the CDR3 is TGCGCCAGCAGTGGGGGGGAGAACACTGAAGCTTTCTTT.

The V and J genes are TRBV11-3 and TRBJ2-1; tentative D call: TRBD2 (6 bases). Trimming stripped 7 bases from V and 3 bases from J, with 16 bases between. The CDR3 consists of 15 residues. CDR1 and CDR2 (germline): SGHNT, YENEEA. CDR3 loop: CASIPGGGLYNEQFF. The CDR3 DNA follows: TGTGCCAGCATCCCCGGGGGAGGCCTCTACAATGAGCAGTTCTTC.

The V call is TRBV27, the J call TRBJ1-5, with TRBD1 matching 7 bases. The CDR3 totals 12 residues. Per the germline V gene, CDR1 is MNHEY and CDR2 is SMNVEV (reference sequence). J lost 5 bases, V lost 5 bases, and 0 bases had no gene match. CDR3 in amino acids: CASSDRDQPQHF. The CDR3 region has the DNA TGTGCCAGCAGTGACAGGGATCAGCCCCAGCATTTT.

The chain links TRBV19 to TRBJ2-1; 8 bases match TRBD2. The CDR3 consists of 15 residues. Germline-derived CDR1 and CDR2 are LNHDA and SQIVND (reference sequence). V lost 6 bases to trimming and J lost 5 bases; unmatched junction nucleotides: 9. CDR3 sequence reads: CASRVSGVPDNEQFF. The CDR3 nucleotides read TGTGCCAGTAGGGTTAGCGGGGTACCCGACAATGAGCAGTTCTTC. Variable domain in full (rest from reference TRBV19 and TRBJ2-1): DGGITQSPKYLFRKEGQNVTLSCEQNLNHDAMYWYRQDPGQGLRLIYYSQIVNDFQKGDIAEGYSVSREKKESFPLTVTSAQKNPTAFYLCASRVSGVPDNEQFFGPGTRLTVL.

This clone came up once. The chain employs TRBV6-5 and TRBJ1-1; D call uncertain. CDR1 is MNHEY, CDR2 SVGAGI, per germline. V gave up 3 bases and J gave up 2 bases, with 10 bases separating them. The CDR3 length is 14 residues. The CDR3 loop is CASSYRLSNTEAFF. Here the CDR3 DNA reads TGTGCCAGCAGTTATCGTCTCTCTAACACTGAAGCTTTCTTT.

Comments on this clone: The same CDR3 arises from other DNA sequences in this sample as well. The chain is built from TRBV6-5 and TRBJ2-7; 9 bases match TRBD1. V lost 5 bases to trimming and J lost 1 base; unmatched junction nucleotides: 3. The CDR3 consists of 14 residues. CDR1 and CDR2 from the germline V gene are MNHEY and SVGAGI. The CDR3 spells CASSPGQGSYEQYF. CDR3 DNA sequence: TGTGCCAGCAGTCCTGGACAGGGGTCCTACGAGCAGTACTTC.

CDR3 amino acids: CASSFTGLAAYEQYV. CDR3 nucleotides: TGTGCCAGCAGTTTTACCGGACTAGCCGCCTACGAGCAGTACGTC. This chain joins TRBV6-6 and TRBJ2-7, with TRBD2 matching 8 bases. Germline loops: CDR1 MNHNY, CDR2 SVGAGI (reference sequence). This CDR3 has 15 residues. The trim removed 4 bases at V and 2 bases at J, leaving 7 bases unmatched.

The genes are TRBV5-4 and TRBJ2-3; no definite D call. Germline assignment: CDR1 SGHNT and CDR2 YYREEE (reference sequence). The CDR3 has 13 amino acids. The germline V and J ends were trimmed by 2 bases and 2 bases, with 6 bases remaining between them. The CDR3 DNA reads as TGTGCCAGCAGCTTAGGAGCCACAGATACGCAGTATTTT. Residues: CASSLGATDTQYF.

This chain uses TRBV5-6 with TRBJ1-1; D uncertain. CDR3 length equals 13 residues. Germline V gene data show CDR1 as SGHDT and CDR2 as YYEEEE. Deletions cut 2 bases from V and 5 bases from J, with 10 bases between. The CDR3 DNA reads TGTGCCAGCAGCTTTCAAACGGAGACTGAAGCTTTCTTT. Translated, it gives CASSFQTETEAFF.

This clone came up once. The chain employs TRBV7-2 and TRBJ2-3; 10 bases fit TRBD2. Trimming removed 5 bases from V and 2 bases from J; junction bases left unmatched: 4. There are 15 residues in the CDR3. Germline values: CDR1 SGHTA, CDR2 FQGNSA. The CDR3 sequence: CASSVTSGVTDTQYF. The DNA of the CDR3 is TGTGCCAGCAGCGTTACTAGCGGGGTCACAGATACGCAGTATTTT.

The chain employs TRBV7-6 and TRBJ2-1; 12 bases are a match to TRBD2. V was pared by 4 bases and J by 4 bases, with 5 bases of the junction left unmatched. Germline-derived CDR1 and CDR2 are SGHVS and FNYEAQ. The CDR3 has 16 amino acids. The CDR3 DNA reads TGTGCCAGCAGCTACCCGGGACTAGCGGGTTACAATGAGCAGTTCTTC. It codes for CASSYPGLAGYNEQFF. Complete variable domain (other parts from reference TRBV7-6 and TRBJ2-1): GAGVSQSPRYKVTKRGQDVALRCDPISGHVSLYWYRQALGQGPEFLTYFNYEAQQDKSGLPNDRFSAERPEGSISTLTIQRTEQRDSAMYRCASSYPGLAGYNEQFFGPGTRLTVL.

The chain links TRBV30 to TRBJ2-1; TRBD2 is a possible D gene (7 bases). Deletions cut 2 bases from V and 9 bases from J, with 14 bases between. Germline V gene lookup returns CDR1 GTSNPN and CDR2 SVGIG (reference sequence). The CDR3 covers 13 residues. CDR3: CAWSLGGAGEQFF. CDR3 DNA sequence: TGTGCCTGGAGTCTGGGGGGGGCAGGTGAGCAGTTCTTC.

This sequence joins TRBV7-5 and TRBJ1-1; TRBD1, the table's D call, lacks a check against the DNA. TRBV7-5 is a pseudogene locus. There are 14 residues in the CDR3. CDR3 sequence reads: CARSSGQGRTEAFF. The CDR3 region has the DNA TGTGCCAGAAGCTCGGGACAGGGTCGAACTGAAGCTTTCTTT.

V gene TRBV19 combines with J gene TRBJ1-2; D remains unclear. The CDR3 totals 12 residues. The V end lost 7 bases, the J end lost 8 bases, and 14 bases lay between the germline ends. From germline, CDR1 is LNHDA and CDR2 SQIVND (reference sequence). CDR3: CASTGSQLGYTF. The CDR3 bases are TGTGCCAGTACCGGGTCACAACTAGGCTACACCTTC.